What follows are 8 T cell receptor beta chains derived from one specimen sequenced in a study of CD4 T cells in relation to SARS-CoV-2 and coronaviruses. Unexposed donor CD4+ T cells date from about 2011-2018, before the COVID-19 pandemic. The cells were cultured for approximately 10 days before CD4+ T cells were isolated. Generated by immunoSEQ multiplex PCR, the TCRdb table keeps only in-frame clones and is missing some. The sample carries around 24,000 clones, 65% to 80% recorded once. Their antigens remain unidentified. Specimen: CD4+ T cells from PBMCs, cultured in vitro. These receptors were collected from a human donor in good health.

A remark on this clone: Germline and junction disagree at one end, which may indicate a read error. The chain carries TRBV10-3 and TRBJ2-7; D may be TRBD2 (5 bases). The CDR3 length is 14 residues. Looked up from germline, CDR1 is ENHRY and CDR2 is SYGVKD. The CDR3 spells CAIRGGLASDEQYF. CDR3 coding DNA: TGTGCCATCAGGGGCGGGCTCGCCTCCGACGAGCAGTACTTC.

The chain recombines TRBV18 with TRBJ2-3, with D uncertain. The germline gives CDR1 KGHSH, CDR2 LQKENI. V was cut by 4 bases and J by 1 base, with 9 bases left in between. The CDR3 sequence is 14 residues long. CDR3 sequence: CASSLGRGTDTQYF. DNA of the CDR3: TGTGCCAGCTCACTAGGACGGGGCACAGATACGCAGTATTTT.

The chain links TRBV6-5 to TRBJ2-7, with 9 bases fitting TRBD2. Germline V gene sequence: CDR1 MNHEY, CDR2 SVGAGI. Unmatched junction bases numbered 4, after V lost 8 bases and J lost 2 bases. The CDR3 has 13 residues. The DNA of the CDR3 is TGTGCCAGCGTAGCGGGAGCCACCTACGAGCAGTACTTC. This gives the protein CASVAGATYEQYF.

This clone showed up just once. The CDR3 DNA sequence: TGTGCCAGCAGTTTATCGTTCGGTATCCAAGAGACCCAGTACTTC. As protein: CASSLSFGIQETQYF. The chain employs TRBV27 and TRBJ2-5; D is undetermined. This CDR3 is 15 amino acids long. CDR1 and CDR2 from the germline V gene are MNHEY and SMNVEV (reference sequence). Deletions cut 0 bases from V and 1 base from J, with 9 bases between.

The V call is TRBV4-1, the J call TRBJ2-3; 11 bases line up with TRBD2. V lost 1 base to trimming and J lost 6 bases; unmatched junction nucleotides: 12. Germline V lookup: CDR1 MGHRA, CDR2 YSYEKL. The CDR3 contains 18 residues. The CDR3 bases are TGCGCCAGCAGCCAAGGAGGCCTAGCGGGAGGTGGATTTGATACGCAGTATTTT. Its translation is CASSQGGLAGGGFDTQYF.

The V and J genes are TRBV21-1 and TRBJ2-3; the D call of TRBD2 is as the table states it, not checked on the DNA. TRBV21-1 is marked as a pseudogene. The length of the CDR3 is 13 residues. CDR3 amino acids: CASSNGLTDTQYF. The CDR3 DNA follows: TGTGCCAGCAGCAACGGACTCACAGATACGCAGTATTTT.

This chain uses TRBV4-2 with TRBJ2-7; TRBD2 matches at 9 bases. Trimming took 3 bases from V and 7 from J; bases not matched to a gene: 4. CDR1 and CDR2 (germline): LGHNA, YNFKEQ. The CDR3 spans 13 residues. DNA of the CDR3: TGTGCCAGCAGCCAGACTAGCGGTGGGGAGCAGTACTTC. This encodes CASSQTSGGEQYF.

This clone was counted only a few times. CDR3 loop: CASSLGQIENEQFF. DNA of the CDR3: TGCGCCAGCAGCTTGGGGCAGATTGAGAATGAGCAGTTCTTC. The chain couples TRBV5-1 to TRBJ2-1; no reliable D call. Germline loops: CDR1 SGHRS, CDR2 YFSETQ. This CDR3 region has 14 residues. V gave up 0 bases and J gave up 7 bases, with 11 bases separating them.